What follows are 17 T cell receptor beta chains derived from one specimen sequenced in a study of cytomegalovirus exposure and HLA in healthy donors. 60 Vbeta and 13 Jbeta primers were used in PCR. Clones were sequenced by immunoSEQ multiplex PCR, and TCRdb holds only the in-frame ones, with some missing. The sample includes under 140,000 clones, 70% to 90% of them seen just once. Sequencing was done on a sample of PBMCs. The origin of the receptors is a man aged 35 to 55 in good health and CMV-seronegative.

The V call is TRBV9, the J call TRBJ2-7; no reliable D call. Trimming cost V 4 bases and J 1 base, with 12 bases left between them. Germline assignment: CDR1 SGDLS and CDR2 YYNGEE. This CDR3 is built from 14 residues. The CDR3 DNA is TGTGCCAGCAGCCCCGAGGTCGCGTCCTACGAGCAGTACTTC. It is translated as CASSPEVASYEQYF.

The chain links TRBV5-1 to TRBJ1-1; TRBD1 aligns across 9 bases. CDR3 size: 14 residues. Germline V gene lookup returns CDR1 SGHRS and CDR2 YFSETQ. V dropped 3 bases and J dropped 2; count of bases not matched to a gene: 2. The CDR3 protein is CASSWTGENTEAFF. The CDR3 DNA reads as TGCGCCAGCAGCTGGACAGGGGAAAACACTGAAGCTTTCTTT. Supplemented by reference TRBV5-1 and TRBJ1-1, the full variable domain reads KAGVTQTPRYLIKTRGQQVTLSCSPISGHRSVSWYQQTPGQGLQFLFEYFSETQRNKGNFPGRFSGRQFSNSRSEMNVSTLELGDSALYLCASSWTGENTEAFFGQGTRLTVV.

V usage is TRBV7-2 and J usage is TRBJ1-5, with 7 bases fitting TRBD1. The V segment lost 4 bases and the J segment 3 bases; nucleotides outside the gene matches: 9. Germline V gene lookup returns CDR1 SGHTA and CDR2 FQGNSA. The CDR3 loop spans 16 amino acids. The CDR3 region is CASSSRLGQHNQPQHF. CDR3 DNA: TGTGCCAGCAGCTCAAGACTGGGACAGCACAATCAGCCCCAGCATTTT. The full variable domain, with the rest looked up from reference TRBV7-2 and TRBJ1-5, is GAGVSQSPSNKVTEKGKDVELRCDPISGHTALYWYRQSLGQGLEFLIYFQGNSAPDKSGLPSDRFSAERTGGSVSTLTIQRTQQEDSAVYLCASSSRLGQHNQPQHFGDGTRLSIL.

The CDR3 loop is CAWSVRLAGDQPQHF. CDR3 in DNA: TGTGCCTGGAGTGTAAGACTGGCAGGGGACCAGCCCCAGCATTTT. The gene calls are TRBV30 and TRBJ1-5, with D possibly being TRBD1 (6 bases). The CDR3 runs 15 residues. V was clipped by 0 bases and J by 7 bases, with 16 bases between them. The germline V gene has CDR1 GTSNPN and CDR2 SVGIG (reference sequence).

In its sample, this clone was seen a few times. This sequence joins TRBV29-1 and TRBJ1-1, with D perhaps TRBD1 (5 bases). This CDR3 comprises 14 residues. V lost 7 bases and J 4 bases, leaving 19 bases between the germline ends. Germline CDR1 SQVTM, CDR2 ANQGSEA. CDR3 nucleotides: TGCAGCGCTGGGGGGAGGGCCGGGGGCACTGAAGCTTTCTTT. This gives the protein CSAGGRAGGTEAFF.

The rearrangement links TRBV25-1 to TRBJ2-5, with 10 positions matching TRBD1. J lost 4 bases, V lost 6 bases, and 8 bases had no gene match. CDR1 is MGHDK and CDR2 is SYGVNS in the germline V gene. This CDR3 region has 15 residues. CDR3 DNA: TGTGCCAGCAGAGACAGGGGGCAAAGAGGAGAGACCCAGTACTTC. It is translated as CASRDRGQRGETQYF.

The V and J genes are TRBV6-6 and TRBJ1-5; no firm D call. Between the trimmed V and J ends, which lost 2 bases and 4 bases, there was a span of 9 bases. There are 14 residues in the CDR3. Looked up from germline, CDR1 is MNHNY and CDR2 is SVGAGI (reference sequence). The CDR3 loop is CASSYGQRNQPQHF. DNA for the CDR3: TGTGCCAGCAGTTACGGGCAGAGAAATCAGCCCCAGCATTTT.

The chain links TRBV5-1 to TRBJ1-3, with D uncertain. The CDR3 covers 15 residues. V lost 4 bases, J lost 0 bases, and 11 bases lay in between. CDR1 SGHRS and CDR2 YFSETQ come from the germline V gene. The CDR3 DNA reads TGCGCCAGCAGCGCCCAGGTTTCCTCTGGAAACACCATATATTTT. Encoded protein: CASSAQVSSGNTIYF. Filled out from reference TRBV5-1 and TRBJ1-3, the complete variable domain reads KAGVTQTPRYLIKTRGQQVTLSCSPISGHRSVSWYQQTPGQGLQFLFEYFSETQRNKGNFPGRFSGRQFSNSRSEMNVSTLELGDSALYLCASSAQVSSGNTIYFGEGSWLTVV.

V is TRBV7-6 and J is TRBJ2-5; 14 bases align to TRBD2. From germline, CDR1 is SGHVS and CDR2 FNYEAQ. This CDR3 has 14 residues. Germline trimming cut 8 bases from V and 1 base from J; bases unmatched to any gene: 0. The CDR3 here is CASGTSGGQETQYF. In nucleotides, the CDR3 is TGTGCCAGCGGGACTAGCGGGGGCCAAGAGACCCAGTACTTC.

The chain joins TRBV5-4 to TRBJ2-7; TRBD1 agrees at 7 bases. CDR1 and CDR2 from the germline V gene are SGHNT and YYREEE (reference sequence). This CDR3 region has 17 residues. The V segment lost 4 bases and the J segment 0 bases; nucleotides outside the gene matches: 13. The CDR3 DNA sequence: TGTGCCAGCAGCCGTTCTCGCGGACAGGCGCCCTCCTACGAGCAGTACTTC. The encoded protein is CASSRSRGQAPSYEQYF.

This clone was found a few times. The chain couples TRBV2 to TRBJ2-5; 7 bases map to TRBD1. The J segment lost 5 bases and the V segment lost 9 bases, leaving 9 bases of the junction unmatched. This CDR3 is built from 13 residues. CDR1 and CDR2 (germline): SNHLY, FYNNEI. Here the CDR3 DNA reads TGTGCCAGTTCCGGACAGGATGGGGAGACCCAGTACTTC. Translated, it gives CASSGQDGETQYF.

DNA for the CDR3: TGTGCCAGCAGCCAAGGCAACCTAGAAGCTTTCTTT. Translating gives CASSQGNLEAFF. This rearrangement joins TRBV4-2 to TRBJ1-1; D gene ambiguous. This CDR3 region has 12 residues. Germline CDR1 reads LGHNA; CDR2 reads YNFKEQ. Trimming shortened V by 1 base and J by 8 bases, and 8 bases separated the two germline ends.

This chain uses TRBV2 with TRBJ1-1; a weak D match, TRBD1 (5 bases). CDR3 length: 15 amino acids. Germline V CDR1 and CDR2: SNHLY, FYNNEI. The V gene lost 7 bases and the J gene lost 0 bases, with 15 bases spanning the gap. DNA of the CDR3: TGTGCCAGCACCGGGGGGGGGACCCTGAACACTGAAGCTTTCTTT. It translates to CASTGGGTLNTEAFF. Using reference TRBV2 and TRBJ1-1 for the parts outside the CDR3, the full variable domain is EPEVTQTPSHQVTQMGQEVILRCVPISNHLYFYWYRQILGQKVEFLVSFYNNEISEKSEIFDDQFSVERPDGSNFTLKIRSTKLEDSAMYFCASTGGGTLNTEAFFGQGTRLTVV.

The rearrangement uses TRBV6-5 and TRBJ1-2; no firm D call. CDR1 and CDR2 from the germline V gene are MNHEY and SVGAGI. CDR3 length: 13 amino acids. V was clipped by 1 base and J by 7 bases, with 10 bases between them. The CDR3 DNA is TGTGCCAGCAGTTACTACACGGGGTCTGGCTACACCTTC. This encodes CASSYYTGSGYTF.

This clone was seen only once. This chain joins TRBV30 and TRBJ2-7; 9 bases line up with TRBD2. Trimming at V came to 4 bases and at J to 6 bases, leaving 10 bases not matched to a gene. Germline loops: CDR1 GTSNPN, CDR2 SVGIG (reference sequence). This CDR3 has 14 residues. CDR3 bases: TGTGCCTGGACCCAAATGGTACTAGCGGGCGAGCAGTACTTC. This codes for CAWTQMVLAGEQYF.

J is TRBJ2-7 and V is TRBV7-6; 10 nucleotides align to TRBD2. Unmatched junction bases numbered 7, after V lost 2 bases and J lost 3 bases. Germline CDR1 SGHVS, CDR2 FNYEAQ. This CDR3 region has 16 residues. The CDR3: CASSLTSAGGLYEQYF. CDR3 DNA sequence: TGTGCCAGCAGCTTAACCTCAGCGGGGGGGCTCTACGAGCAGTACTTC.

This clone was recorded only once. This chain links TRBV28 with TRBJ1-5; D may be TRBD1 (6 bases). V was shortened by 11 bases and J by 2 bases, with 19 bases between the two germline ends. Germline V gene sequence: CDR1 MDHEN, CDR2 SYDVKM. The CDR3 runs to 15 residues. Here the CDR3 reads CACNNRVVGNQPQHF. DNA for the CDR3: TGTGCCTGTAATAACAGGGTCGTGGGCAATCAGCCCCAGCATTTT.